These T cell receptor beta chains were read from a single sample in a study of cytomegalovirus exposure and HLA in healthy donors. Sequenced by immunoSEQ multiplex PCR; TCRdb stores in-frame clones only, minus some. Of 150,000 or so clones in the sample, just under 85% were seen once. Material: PBMCs. The source is a man aged 30 to 45 in good health and CMV-seropositive. CDR3s include the opening cysteine and the closing phenylalanine or tryptophan. The D gene is left open where the match is weak. Only some rows state a clone size, as once, few, many or a class for expanded clones.

size | J | V | D | DNA | CDR3
. | TRBJ2-1 | TRBV23-1 | . | TGCGCCAGCAGCCGAATCCCGAGCTCCTACAATGAGCAGTTCTTC | CASSRIPSSYNEQFF
. | TRBJ1-2 | TRBV5-5 | . | TGTGCCAGCAGGTTCGAAGGGGAAGTCGGCTACACCTTC | CASRFEGEVGYTF
. | TRBJ1-6 | TRBV27 | . | TGTGCCAGCAGTCACGACAGAGATAATTCACCCCTCCACTTT | CASSHDRDNSPLHF
. | TRBJ1-5 | TRBV13 | . | TGTGCCAGCAGCCAAGGAACAGGGCGTCAGCCCCAGCATTTT | CASSQGTGRQPQHF
. | TRBJ1-6 | TRBV19 | . | TGTGCCAGTAGTATACTTGCAGGGAATTCACCCCTCCACTTT | CASSILAGNSPLHF
. | TRBJ1-2 | TRBV11-2 | . | TGTGCCAGCAGCTTAGTAGCCAGGGGTCTCTCTGGCTACACCTTC | CASSLVARGLSGYTF
. | TRBJ2-3 | TRBV29-1 | . | TGCAGCGTTGAGGTCACCGGAGGAGGGGATACGCAGTATTTT | CSVEVTGGGDTQYF
. | TRBJ1-6 | TRBV7-2 | TRBD1 | TGTGCCAGCAGCTTAGTAGGGGGCTACTATAATTCACCCCTCCACTTT | CASSLVGGYYNSPLHF
. | TRBJ1-3 | TRBV7-9 | . | TGTGCCAGCAGCTTAATAGCCGTAAACACCATATATTTT | CASSLIAVNTIYF
. | TRBJ1-2 | TRBV19 | . | TGTGCCAGCACCCCAGGGAACTATGGCTACACCTTC | CASTPGNYGYTF
. | TRBJ2-2 | TRBV7-7 | TRBD2 | TGTGCTAGCAGCTTAGGACTAGCCGGGGCGGAGCTGTTTTTT | CASSLGLAGAELFF
. | TRBJ2-2 | TRBV7-3 | TRBD2 | TGTGCCAGCAGCGCGGGACTAGCGGGGCCTGGGCGGGACACCGGGGAGCTGTTTTTT | CASSAGLAGPGRDTGELFF
. | TRBJ1-4 | TRBV19 | TRBD1 | TGTGCCAGTAGTCTGGGGACAGGGGCGGGGGAAAAACTGTTTTTT | CASSLGTGAGEKLFF
. | TRBJ2-1 | TRBV19 | TRBD1 | TGTGCCAGTAGCCGTACGGGGGGACAGGGGGCCGTGGATGAGCAGTTCTTC | CASSRTGGQGAVDEQFF
. | TRBJ2-1 | TRBV12-5 | TRBD2 | TGTGCTAGTGGTATCCTCCCCGGGGGGGCCGTGTATGAGCAGTTCTTC | CASGILPGGAVYEQFF
. | TRBJ2-2 | TRBV2 | . | TGTGCCAGCAGTGAAGGAGGGATGGTCGGGGAGCTGTTTTTT | CASSEGGMVGELFF
. | TRBJ1-1 | TRBV30 | . | TGTGCCTGGAGCTCCCTAGCGAACACTGAAGCTTTCTTT | CAWSSLANTEAFF
many | TRBJ1-6 | TRBV10-1 | . | TGCGCCAGCAGTCGTAGCGGAAATTCACCCCTCCACTTT | CASSRSGNSPLHF
. | TRBJ1-1 | TRBV9 | TRBD1 | TGTGCCAGCAGCGTAGGGACAGGAGTCAGGGGGAACACTGAAGCTTTCTTT | CASSVGTGVRGNTEAFF
. | TRBJ2-3 | TRBV15 | TRBD2 | TGTGCCACCAGCAGACAAAGACTAGCGGGGGGGCCCACAGATACGCAGTATTTT | CATSRQRLAGGPTDTQYF
. | TRBJ2-7 | TRBV29-1 | TRBD1 | TGCAGCGTTGAAGATCAAGGGCAGGGGGCATCGGGCGAGCAGTACTTC | CSVEDQGQGASGEQYF
few | TRBJ2-2 | TRBV4-1 | TRBD2 | TGCGCCAGCAGCCAAGAAAGGACTAGCGACGGGGAGCTGTTTTTT | CASSQERTSDGELFF
. | TRBJ2-2 | TRBV6-1 | TRBD2 | TGTGCCAGCAGTGAAGCGCGGATTAGACTAGCGGGGGGGACTAACCCGAACACCGGGGAGCTGTTTTTT | CASSEARIRLAGGTNPNTGELFF
. | TRBJ2-5 | TRBV5-1 | . | TGCGCCAGCAGCTTGGGTAGACTAGAAGAGACCCAGTACTTC | CASSLGRLEETQYF